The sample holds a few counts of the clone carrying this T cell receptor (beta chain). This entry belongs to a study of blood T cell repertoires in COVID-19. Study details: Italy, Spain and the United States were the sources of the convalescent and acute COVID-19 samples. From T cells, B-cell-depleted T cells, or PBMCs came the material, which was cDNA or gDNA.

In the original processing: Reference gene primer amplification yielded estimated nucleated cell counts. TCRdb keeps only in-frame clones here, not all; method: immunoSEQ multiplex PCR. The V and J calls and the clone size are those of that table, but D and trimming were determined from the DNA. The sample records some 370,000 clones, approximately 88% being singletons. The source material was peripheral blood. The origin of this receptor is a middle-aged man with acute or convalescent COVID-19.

CDR3 in DNA: TGTGCCAGCAGCATTGGGGGACTAGAGGCTGAGCAGTTCTTC. This gives the protein CASSIGGLEAEQFF. The chain employs TRBV5-4 and TRBJ2-1; 8 bases agree with TRBD2. Germline V lookup: CDR1 SGHNT, CDR2 YYREEE (reference sequence). This CDR3 has 14 residues. The trim removed 4 bases at V and 9 bases at J, leaving 9 bases unmatched.